The 30 T cell receptor beta chains below all came from one sample that was sequenced in a study of lymphopenia after photon versus proton radiotherapy. Repertoires were generated with immunoSEQ multiplex PCR, while TCRdb's copy carries only in-frame clones and drops some. The data hold 65,000 to 70,000 clones, with more than 75% observed a single time. The sequencing here drew on peripheral blood, taken from a patient treated with photon-based radiotherapy. These receptor sequences come from a woman between 65 and 79 years old with pancreatic cancer.

This chain links TRBV5-4 with TRBJ2-7, with 12 bases lining up with TRBD2. Per germline, CDR1 SGHNT and CDR2 YYREEE (reference sequence). The V gene end was trimmed by 1 base and the J gene end by 3 bases; junction bases not matched to a gene: 2. The CDR3 runs 15 residues. CDR3 region: CASSLKLAGGYEQYF. The CDR3 region has the DNA TGTGCCAGCAGCTTGAAACTAGCGGGGGGCTACGAGCAGTACTTC.

This rearrangement joins TRBV5-1 to TRBJ2-3; TRBD1 matches 9 bases. This CDR3 is 14 amino acids long. Losses at the gene ends were 2 bases for V and 4 bases for J; bases not matched to a gene: 2. Per the germline V gene, CDR1 is SGHRS and CDR2 is YFSETQ. CDR3 sequence: CASSFGQGSDTQYF. The CDR3 bases are TGCGCCAGCAGCTTTGGACAGGGGTCAGATACGCAGTATTTT.

Here the CDR3 DNA reads TGTGCCAGCAGCCAACCCGTAGGTTTCACCGGGGAGCTGTTTTTT. Residues: CASSQPVGFTGELFF. The V call is TRBV4-2, the J call TRBJ2-2, with D unclear. CDR1 LGHNA and CDR2 YNFKEQ come from the germline V gene. The CDR3 contains 15 residues. Trimming shortened V by 2 bases and J by 4 bases, and 11 bases separated the two germline ends.

The chain employs TRBV6-1 and TRBJ1-1; a weak D match, TRBD1 (5 bases). With 8 bases removed from V and 8 bases from J, the gap between germline ends came to 9 bases. The germline V gene has CDR1 MNHNS and CDR2 SASEGT. The CDR3 covers 10 residues. The CDR3 here is CASVRVEAFF. CDR3 bases: TGTGCCAGCGTCAGGGTGGAAGCTTTCTTT.

This chain links TRBV7-2 with TRBJ2-2; 7 bases fit TRBD2. With V trimmed by 1 base and J by 4 bases, 3 bases remained unmatched. CDR1 is SGHTA, CDR2 FQGNSA, per germline. CDR3 size: 15 residues. The CDR3 DNA reads as TGTGCCAGCAGCTTAGTGGCGGGAGCCACCGGGGAGCTGTTTTTT. Its protein is CASSLVAGATGELFF. The variable domain in full, completed from reference TRBV7-2 and TRBJ2-2, reads GAGVSQSPSNKVTEKGKDVELRCDPISGHTALYWYRQSLGQGLEFLIYFQGNSAPDKSGLPSDRFSAERTGGSVSTLTIQRTQQEDSAVYLCASSLVAGATGELFFGEGSRLTVL.

The V and J genes are TRBV18 and TRBJ2-5; D is unresolved. Germline V CDR1 and CDR2: KGHSH, LQKENI. The CDR3 covers 13 residues. Trimming took off 8 bases at V and 3 bases at J, with 13 bases between the two ends. This chain's CDR3 is CASLRIQEETQYF. The CDR3 nucleotides are TGTGCCAGCCTGAGGATACAAGAAGAGACCCAGTACTTC.

V usage is TRBV20-1 and J usage is TRBJ1-2, with D hard to call. The CDR3 is 9 amino acids. The V end was cut by 4 bases, the J end by 14 bases, with 11 bases between. The germline V gene has CDR1 DFQATT and CDR2 SNEGSKA (reference sequence). CDR3 in DNA: TGCAGTGCTATGGGGTTTGAAACCTTC. This sequence encodes CSAMGFETF.

The chain has TRBV27 and TRBJ2-1, with 10 bases matching TRBD1. Trimming removed 5 bases from V and 7 bases from J; junction bases left unmatched: 17. The CDR3 extends over 18 amino acids. Germline CDR1 MNHEY, CDR2 SMNVEV (reference sequence). The CDR3 DNA reads as TGTGCCAGCAGTCCCCTGGGGGTGACAGGGGGCGTGCGGAATGAGCAGTTCTTC. Translating it yields CASSPLGVTGGVRNEQFF.

The rearrangement uses TRBV7-8 and TRBJ2-7; D perhaps matches TRBD1 (6 bases). The CDR3 is made up of 14 amino acids. V was cut by 2 bases and J by 0 bases, with 8 bases left in between. CDR1 SGHVS and CDR2 FQNEAQ come from the germline V gene. The CDR3 sequence: CASSLRDNSYEQYF. CDR3 bases: TGTGCCAGCAGCTTACGGGACAACTCCTACGAGCAGTACTTC.

V gene TRBV4-3 combines with J gene TRBJ2-1, with D perhaps TRBD2 (6 bases). This CDR3 has 14 residues. Germline V gene sequence: CDR1 LGHNA, CDR2 YSLEER. The V end was cut by 0 bases, the J end by 5 bases, with 8 bases between. The CDR3 reads CASSQEGGNNEQFF. DNA of the CDR3: TGCGCCAGCAGCCAAGAGGGAGGAAACAATGAGCAGTTCTTC.

The chain is built from TRBV29-1 and TRBJ1-2, with D uncertain. Germline V lookup: CDR1 SQVTM, CDR2 ANQGSEA. Trimming stripped 4 bases from V and 4 bases from J, with 13 bases between. The CDR3 has 13 amino acids. CDR3 DNA sequence: TGCAGCGTTGTTCCCACTTCGGTCTATGGCTACACCTTC. Its translation: CSVVPTSVYGYTF.

The table lists this clone with a count of one. The chain carries TRBV25-1 and TRBJ2-7; the D gene is possibly TRBD2 (5 bases). CDR3 length: 12 amino acids. In germline, CDR1 is MGHDK, CDR2 SYGVNS. Trimming pared 4 bases from V and 12 bases from J, leaving 16 bases between. The CDR3, as DNA: TGTGCCAGCAGTGTCCCCGGAGGAGGAGCGTACTTC. Amino acids: CASSVPGGGAYF.

The genes are TRBV29-1 and TRBJ2-7; D possibly corresponds to TRBD2 (5 bases). The CDR3 totals 12 residues. Germline values: CDR1 SQVTM, CDR2 ANQGSEA. Trimming took off 4 bases at V and 7 bases at J, with 14 bases between the two ends. CDR3 in DNA: TGCAGCGTTGGAACGGACTGGAGAGAGCAGTACTTC. Its protein is CSVGTDWREQYF.

This clone was counted once. This chain joins TRBV15 and TRBJ1-2; D might be TRBD1 (6 bases). Germline V gene lookup returns CDR1 LNHNV and CDR2 YYDKDF (reference sequence). Trimming pared 0 bases from V and 7 bases from J, leaving 21 bases between. The CDR3 consists of 17 residues. CDR3 region: CATSRDPNPGTSSGYTF. CDR3 nucleotide sequence: TGTGCCACCAGCAGAGACCCAAACCCGGGGACATCGAGTGGCTACACCTTC. Complete variable domain (other parts from reference TRBV15 and TRBJ1-2): DAMVIQNPRYQVTQFGKPVTLSCSQTLNHNVMYWYQQKSSQAPKLLFHYYDKDFNNEADTPDNFQSRRPNTSFCFLDIRSPGLGDTAMYLCATSRDPNPGTSSGYTFGSGTRLTVV.

The chain is built from TRBV19 and TRBJ1-1; 8 bases map to TRBD1. Germline CDR1 LNHDA, CDR2 SQIVND (reference sequence). After removal of 5 bases from V and 5 bases from J, the junction contained 7 bases not matched to a gene. This CDR3 is 14 amino acids long. The CDR3 nucleotides read TGTGCCAGTAGTTCCCGACAGGGGTTGACTGAAGCTTTCTTT. This encodes CASSSRQGLTEAFF.

The chain recombines TRBV30 with TRBJ1-1; 7 bases agree with TRBD1. The germline V gene encodes CDR1 GTSNPN and CDR2 SVGIG (reference sequence). The CDR3 length is 13 residues. V was clipped by 3 bases and J by 3 bases; unmatched bases: 4. CDR3 region: CAWSRGLDTEAFF. DNA of the CDR3: TGTGCCTGGAGCAGGGGGTTGGACACTGAAGCTTTCTTT.

The chain carries TRBV5-5 and TRBJ1-5, with D uncertain. The V gene's germline CDR1 is SGHKS and CDR2 YYEKEE (reference sequence). CDR3 length: 15 residues. Trimming left V 0 bases short and J 5 bases short, with 12 bases between. The CDR3 protein is CASSLAGPGDQPQHF. Here the CDR3 DNA reads TGTGCCAGCAGCTTGGCCGGCCCCGGGGATCAGCCCCAGCATTTT.

The chain carries TRBV19 and TRBJ1-2; D call uncertain. CDR3 length: 16 amino acids. Between the trimmed V and J ends, which lost 5 bases and 6 bases, there was a span of 22 bases. From germline, CDR1 is LNHDA and CDR2 SQIVND (reference sequence). Written as DNA, the CDR3 is TGTGCCAGTAGTCCGGTCGCTGGGTTTACGAAGGATGGCTACACCTTC. Its translation: CASSPVAGFTKDGYTF.

DNA of the CDR3: TGTGCCAGCAGCGTAGCGTCTAGCCAGCAGACCCAGTACTTC. It translates to CASSVASSQQTQYF. V usage is TRBV9 and J usage is TRBJ2-5; tentatively, D is TRBD2 (5 bases). The CDR3 consists of 14 residues. Germline CDR1 is SGDLS and CDR2 is YYNGEE. V lost 0 bases, J lost 6 bases, and 12 bases lay in between.

This chain uses TRBV4-1 with TRBJ2-7; 9 nucleotides line up with TRBD1. V dropped 0 bases and J dropped 5; count of bases not matched to a gene: 8. The CDR3 totals 16 residues. Germline-derived CDR1 and CDR2 are MGHRA and YSYEKL. CDR3 nucleotides: TGCGCCAGCAGCCAAGAAGGGCCGGGACAGGGAAACGAGCAGTACTTC. This sequence encodes CASSQEGPGQGNEQYF.

The genes are TRBV7-2 and TRBJ2-5; D is ambiguous. The better agreement between TRBJ2-7 and the DNA end casts doubt on the J call. This CDR3 contains 13 residues. The V gene's germline CDR1 is SGHTA and CDR2 FQGNSA. CDR3 bases: TGTGCCAGCAGCTTAATTGAAGGTGCCGAGCAGTACTTC. This translates into CASSLIEGAEQYF.

J is TRBJ2-1 and V is TRBV7-2, with a possible D match to TRBD2 (5 bases). V was shortened by 1 base and J by 8 bases, with 12 bases between the two germline ends. This CDR3 has 14 amino acids. Germline V CDR1 and CDR2: SGHTA, FQGNSA. The CDR3 sequence: CASSLGGEGDEQFF. CDR3 DNA: TGTGCCAGCAGCTTAGGTGGAGAGGGCGATGAGCAGTTCTTC.

The V gene is TRBV23-1, the J gene TRBJ2-5, with TRBD1 matching 7 bases. TRBV23-1 belongs to the ORF category, with a function that is uncertain. V shed 4 bases, J shed 2 bases, and the junction held 7 bases outside the gene matches. The length of the CDR3 is 15 residues. As DNA, the CDR3 is TGCGCCAGCAGTCCACGAGGGGACAGTCAAGAGACCCAGTACTTC. It codes for CASSPRGDSQETQYF.

This clone came up once. This chain connects TRBV7-8 to TRBJ2-2; 8 nucleotides line up with TRBD2. The germline CDR1 and CDR2 sequences are SGHVS and FQNEAQ. V lost 5 bases and J lost 4; bases outside the gene matches: 12. CDR3 length: 17 amino acids. The CDR3 reads CASSPAGTRSPTGELFF. DNA of the CDR3: TGTGCCAGCAGCCCAGCCGGGACTAGGTCCCCCACCGGGGAGCTGTTTTTT.

V usage is TRBV2 and J usage is TRBJ1-2, with 9 nucleotides matching TRBD1. The ends lost 3 bases at V and 8 bases at J; junction bases unmatched: 10. From germline, CDR1 is SNHLY and CDR2 FYNNEI. The CDR3 sequence is 15 residues long. The CDR3 nucleotides are TGTGCCAGCAGTGAGACAGGGACAGGGAGAGGGGGCTACACCTTC. Protein: CASSETGTGRGGYTF. The full variable domain, its missing parts supplied by reference TRBV2 and TRBJ1-2, is EPEVTQTPSHQVTQMGQEVILRCVPISNHLYFYWYRQILGQKVEFLVSFYNNEISEKSEIFDDQFSVERPDGSNFTLKIRSTKLEDSAMYFCASSETGTGRGGYTFGSGTRLTVV.

The chain employs TRBV7-6 and TRBJ2-1; 7 nucleotides line up with TRBD2. This CDR3 spans 16 amino acids. Germline V gene data show CDR1 as SGHVS and CDR2 as FNYEAQ. J was trimmed by 0 bases and V by 2 bases; bases with no gene match: 4. CDR3 sequence: CASSLSSSGSYNEQFF. Here the CDR3 DNA reads TGTGCCAGCAGCTTATCTTCTAGCGGCTCCTACAATGAGCAGTTCTTC.

V gene TRBV28 combines with J gene TRBJ1-5; the D gene is possibly TRBD1 (5 bases). CDR3 length equals 14 residues. V shed 6 bases and J shed 9 bases, with 18 bases lying between them. Germline CDR1 is MDHEN and CDR2 is SYDVKM. In DNA form, the CDR3 reads TGTGCCAGCAGACTCGGACAACAGATCCGGCCCCAGCATTTT. Protein: CASRLGQQIRPQHF.

The genes are TRBV2 and TRBJ1-5; no clear D. The V and J ends lost 1 base and 4 bases respectively, with 8 bases between them. Germline V gene lookup returns CDR1 SNHLY and CDR2 FYNNEI. The CDR3 extends over 14 amino acids. CDR3 region: CASSEGYINQPQHF. In DNA, the CDR3 is TGTGCCAGCAGTGAAGGGTACATTAATCAGCCCCAGCATTTT.

The gene calls are TRBV20-1 and TRBJ2-5; D perhaps matches TRBD2 (5 bases). Looked up from germline, CDR1 is DFQATT and CDR2 is SNEGSKA (reference sequence). The CDR3 is 11 amino acids. CDR3 nucleotide sequence: TGCTCAGGAGGACACCAAGAGACCCAGTACTTC. It encodes CSGGHQETQYF.

This chain connects TRBV29-1 to TRBJ2-1; 9 nucleotides line up with TRBD2. Germline V gene lookup returns CDR1 SQVTM and CDR2 ANQGSEA. CDR3 length: 17 residues. V was pared by 1 base and J by 1 base, with 8 bases of the junction left unmatched. In DNA form, the CDR3 reads TGCAGCGTTGAAGGGAGCGGGGGGCAAAGATCCTACAATGAGCAGTTCTTC. Its protein is CSVEGSGGQRSYNEQFF.